Listed below are T cell receptor beta chains from one sample, sequenced in a study of blood T cell repertoires in COVID-19. TCRdb's table, derived via immunoSEQ multiplex PCR, lists solely in-frame clones and lacks some. The sample lists 200,000 to 250,000 clones, over 80% occurring once. Sequences were obtained from PBMCs or T cells enriched from blood (not recorded which). The receptor source for this set is a woman between 40 and 50 years old who had recovered from COVID-19. CDR3s include the opening cysteine and the closing phenylalanine or tryptophan. D genes are given only for firm matches. Clone size is shown for a subset of rows, as once, few, many or a class of expanded clone.

>.|TRBJ2-5|13|.|TRBV7-8
CASSPPPPRTQYF
TGTGCCAGCAGCCCCCCACCTCCGCGGACCCAGTACTTC
>.|TRBJ1-4|14|TRBD1|TRBV9
CASSDRAGGEKLFF
TGTGCCAGCAGTGACAGGGCCGGTGGTGAAAAACTGTTTTTT
>.|TRBJ1-1|14|.|TRBV10-3
CAISVSYGNTEAFF
TGTGCCATCAGTGTTTCTTACGGGAACACTGAAGCTTTCTTT
>.|TRBJ1-5|14|TRBD1|TRBV28
CASSPGQGTQPQHF
TGTGCCAGCAGTCCGGGACAGGGGACTCAGCCCCAGCATTTT
>.|TRBJ1-4|16|.|TRBV15
CATSRVGSVRNEKLFF
TGTGCCACCAGCAGAGTTGGGAGTGTCAGAAATGAAAAACTGTTTTTT
>.|TRBJ1-1|16|TRBD1|TRBV7-9
CASSPRGYRGGTEAFF
TGTGCCAGCAGCCCTAGGGGGTACAGGGGGGGCACTGAAGCTTTCTTT
>.|TRBJ2-7|14|.|TRBV5-1
CASSYRQFSYEQYF
TGCGCCAGCAGCTATCGACAGTTTTCCTACGAGCAGTACTTC
>.|TRBJ2-7|13|.|TRBV28
CASSLQQGGEQYF
TGTGCCAGCAGCCTCCAACAGGGCGGCGAGCAGTACTTC
>.|TRBJ2-2|14|.|TRBV30
CACHREGNTGELFF
TGTGCCTGCCACAGGGAGGGTAACACCGGGGAGCTGTTTTTT
>.|TRBJ2-2|15|.|TRBV11-3
CASSPRQANTGELFF
TGTGCCAGCAGCCCCCGACAGGCCAACACCGGGGAGCTGTTTTTT
>.|TRBJ2-3|16|.|TRBV3-1/TRBV3-2
CASSPRDLGGTDTQYF
TGTGCCAGCAGCCCCCGGGACTTAGGGGGCACAGATACGCAGTATTTT
>.|TRBJ2-7|15|.|TRBV20-1
CSASGGTAGSYEQYF
TGCAGTGCTAGTGGAGGGACGGCGGGGTCCTACGAGCAGTACTTC
>.|TRBJ1-2|16|TRBD1|TRBV19
CASRLYSAQGVGGYTF
TGTGCCAGTAGACTCTACTCCGCACAGGGGGTCGGGGGCTACACCTTC
>.|TRBJ1-4|14|.|TRBV10-2
CASRDTRTNEKLFF
TGCGCCAGCAGGGACACGAGAACTAATGAAAAACTGTTTTTT
>.|TRBJ1-5|13|TRBD1|TRBV2
CASSGRGDQPQHF
TGTGCCAGCAGCGGCAGGGGGGATCAGCCCCAGCATTTT
>.|TRBJ1-5|14|.|TRBV10-2
CASSAQGRNQPQHF
TGCGCCAGCAGTGCTCAGGGGCGCAATCAGCCCCAGCATTTT
>few|TRBJ2-3|14|TRBD2|TRBV24-1
CATRGLAGSDTQYF
TGTGCCACCCGGGGACTAGCGGGATCGGATACGCAGTATTTT
>few|TRBJ1-1|14|TRBD1|TRBV19
CATGDRGRSTEAFF
TGTGCCACGGGGGACAGGGGGCGATCCACTGAAGCTTTCTTT
>.|TRBJ2-1|17|TRBD2|TRBV18
CASSPPTSGRINNEQFF
TGTGCCAGCTCACCACCGACTAGCGGGAGGATTAACAATGAGCAGTTCTTC
>.|TRBJ1-1|14|.|TRBV27
CASSLLGARTEAFF
TGTGCCAGCAGTTTATTGGGGGCTAGAACTGAAGCTTTCTTT
>.|TRBJ2-5|14|.|TRBV29-1
CSAGQGGLVETQYF
TGCAGCGCCGGACAGGGAGGGTTAGTAGAGACCCAGTACTTC
>.|TRBJ1-5|14|TRBD1|TRBV30
CAWSHGTGGQPQHF
TGTGCCTGGAGCCACGGGACAGGGGGTCAGCCCCAGCATTTT
>.|TRBJ2-3|15|.|TRBV7-2
CASSLGAGRTDTQYF
TGTGCCAGCAGCTTAGGTGCAGGGCGCACAGATACGCAGTATTTT
>.|TRBJ2-3|15|.|TRBV7-2
CASSLDRVLTDTQYF
TGTGCCAGCAGCTTAGACCGGGTACTCACAGATACGCAGTATTTT
>.|TRBJ2-5|14|TRBD2|TRBV28
CASSFSGFAETQYF
TGTGCCAGCAGTTTTAGCGGGTTCGCAGAGACCCAGTACTTC
>.|TRBJ2-7|18|TRBD2|TRBV4-2
CASSQDPFGVAGSYEQYF
TGTGCCAGCAGCCAAGATCCCTTCGGGGTAGCGGGGTCCTACGAGCAGTACTTC
>.|TRBJ2-1|20|TRBD2|TRBV28
CASSTRLAGGFGSSYNEQFF
TGTGCCAGCAGTACCCGACTAGCGGGAGGGTTCGGGAGCTCCTACAATGAGCAGTTCTTC
>.|TRBJ2-7|14|TRBD2|TRBV2
CASNPSGIPYEQYF
TGTGCCAGCAACCCTAGCGGTATCCCCTACGAGCAGTACTTC
>.|TRBJ1-1|11|.|TRBV12-3/TRBV12-4
CASSYTEEAFF
TGTGCCAGCAGTTACACAGAGGAAGCTTTCTTT
>.|TRBJ1-4|17|TRBD1|TRBV27
CASSLRAPVPGGEKLFF
TGTGCCAGCAGTTTAAGGGCCCCTGTACCAGGGGGAGAAAAACTGTTTTTT
>.|TRBJ2-5|13|TRBD1|TRBV28
CASRTGGGETQYF
TGTGCCAGCAGAACAGGGGGCGGGGAGACCCAGTACTTC
>.|TRBJ1-2|14|.|TRBV5-5
CASTPGSWGRGYTF
TGTGCCAGTACCCCCGGTTCTTGGGGCCGGGGCTACACCTTC
>.|TRBJ1-2|13|.|TRBV5-1
CASSSSAGDGYTF
TGCGCCAGCAGCTCCTCAGCCGGAGATGGCTACACCTTC
>.|TRBJ2-5|14|TRBD2|TRBV9
CASSVDAGGLRQYF
TGTGCCAGCAGCGTAGACGCGGGAGGGCTTAGACAGTACTTC
>.|TRBJ1-1|15|.|TRBV9
CASSVGGLTNTEAFF
TGTGCCAGCAGCGTAGGGGGGCTTACGAACACTGAAGCTTTCTTT
>.|TRBJ2-7|17|.|TRBV5-4
CASSSPRGRDGLYEQYF
TGTGCCAGCAGCTCCCCCAGGGGCCGGGACGGTCTCTACGAGCAGTACTTC
>.|TRBJ1-1|14|.|TRBV11-3
CASSLQGINTEAFF
TGTGCCAGCAGCTTACAGGGAATTAACACTGAAGCTTTCTTT
>.|TRBJ2-3|15|TRBD2|TRBV5-4
CASSFPSGPGDTQYF
TGTGCCAGCAGCTTCCCTAGCGGTCCGGGAGATACGCAGTATTTT
>.|TRBJ2-5|16|TRBD2|TRBV5-4
CASSREGGAAQETQYF
TGTGCCAGCAGCCGGGAGGGGGGAGCAGCCCAAGAGACCCAGTACTTC
>.|TRBJ2-5|13|TRBD1|TRBV18
CASSPGQGETQYF
TGTGCCAGCTCCCCCGGACAGGGAGAGACCCAGTACTTC
>.|TRBJ1-3|19|.|TRBV5-1
CASSFGQIEGIFSGNTIYF
TGCGCCAGCAGCTTTGGACAGATCGAAGGTATTTTTTCTGGAAACACCATATATTTT
>.|TRBJ2-3|14|.|TRBV9
CASSPRVSTDTQYF
TGTGCCAGCAGCCCCCGGGTTAGCACAGATACGCAGTATTTT
>.|TRBJ1-3|14|TRBD1|TRBV7-8
CASSGGTGRNTIYF
TGTGCCAGCAGCGGCGGGACAGGTCGCAACACCATATATTTT
>.|TRBJ1-4|14|.|TRBV18
CASLDQRGGEKLFF
TGTGCCAGCTTGGACCAAAGGGGAGGTGAAAAACTGTTTTTT
>.|TRBJ1-1|14|.|TRBV19
CASGRGVPNTEAFF
TGTGCCAGTGGGCGGGGGGTTCCGAACACTGAAGCTTTCTTT
>.|TRBJ2-6|16|TRBD1|TRBV18
CASSPTGGSGANVLTF
TGTGCCAGCTCACCGACAGGGGGCTCTGGGGCCAACGTCCTGACTTTC
>.|TRBJ1-1|16|.|TRBV5-4
CASSFAGRVRDTEAFF
TGTGCCAGCAGTTTCGCCGGGAGGGTTCGGGACACTGAAGCTTTCTTT
>.|TRBJ1-1|14|TRBD1|TRBV19
CASSIGENRGKAFF
TGTGCCAGTAGTATAGGTGAAAACAGGGGCAAGGCTTTCTTT